The next 17 T cell receptor beta chains were all read from a single sample in a study of blood T cells in healthy people across ages. A second PCR of roughly 7 to 11 cycles used a sample-barcoded 5' primer and a J-beta primer mix. TCRdb re-analysed the 5' RACE reads in MiXCR, keeping a single row per CDR3 protein. The sample consists of 730,000 or so distinct CDR3 sequences, approximately 43% of them appearing once. Sequencing used blood. Receptors originate from a woman aged 55 to 70 in good health.

This clonotype has a handful of counts. The chain couples TRBV9 to TRBJ2-1; D assignment may be TRBD1 or TRBD2 (5 bases each). V was trimmed by 2 bases and J by 8 bases, leaving 8 bases between them. The CDR3 runs to 12 residues. CDR1 SGDLS and CDR2 YYNGEE come from the germline V gene. This CDR3 reads CASSVRGDEQFF. Written as DNA, the CDR3 is TGTGCCAGCAGCGTGAGGGGCGATGAGCAGTTCTTC. Full variable domain (rest looked up from reference TRBV9 and TRBJ2-1): DSGVTQTPKHLITATGQRVTLRCSPRSGDLSVYWYQQSLDQGLQFLIQYYNGEERAKGNILERFSAQQFPDLHSELNLSSLELGDSALYFCASSVRGDEQFFGPGTRLTVL.

The chain couples TRBV6-2 or TRBV6-3 to TRBJ2-7; TRBD2 aligns across 15 bases. The last part of the DNA fits TRBJ2-5 better; the J call may be wrong. CDR1 and CDR2 (germline): MNHEY, SVGEGT. This CDR3 spans 19 amino acids. CDR3 sequence: CASSYYGLAGGRSKETQYF. DNA for the CDR3: TGTGCCAGCAGTTACTACGGACTAGCGGGGGGGCGGTCGAAGGAGACCCAGTACTTC.

For this clonotype: No conserved phenylalanine or tryptophan is present at the end of the CDR3, so a read error is the likely explanation. The DNA of the CDR3 is TGCAGTGCTCCGGAGGGTGGGGAGACCCAGTACCTC. As protein: CSAPEGGETQYL. The chain employs TRBV20-1 and TRBJ2-5; weak D call: TRBD2 (6 bases). Trimming left V 5 bases short and J 5 bases short, with 12 bases between. Germline assignment: CDR1 DFQATT and CDR2 SNEGSKA (reference sequence). The CDR3 runs to 12 residues.

The chain uses TRBV21-1 and TRBJ2-7; the table assigns TRBD1, which was not confirmed against the DNA. TRBV21-1 is a recognized pseudogene. CDR3 length: 14 amino acids. The CDR3 bases are TGTGCCAGCAGCCCAAGGGACGGGGGCAACGAGCAGTACTTC. Translation gives CASSPRDGGNEQYF.

This clonotype occurred a few times. V is TRBV9 and J is TRBJ2-1, with D tentatively TRBD2 (6 bases). The V gene lost 3 bases and the J gene lost 7 bases, with 11 bases spanning the gap. Germline V gene sequence: CDR1 SGDLS, CDR2 YYNGEE. The CDR3 has 13 amino acids. The CDR3: CASSALLANEQFF. CDR3 bases: TGTGCCAGCAGCGCCCTCCTAGCGAATGAGCAGTTCTTC.

This clonotype was observed once. The V call is TRBV12-3 or TRBV12-4, the J call TRBJ1-1, with a weak D call TRBD1 (5 bases). V was clipped by 2 bases and J by 9 bases, with 16 bases between them. The CDR3 spans 14 residues. CDR3 coding DNA: TGTGCCAGCAGTTTACTTACAGGAAAGGTAAAAGCTTTCTTT. Translating gives CASSLLTGKVKAFF.

V and J are TRBV5-1 and TRBJ2-1; 9 positions agree with TRBD1. V was pared by 4 bases and J by 5 bases, with 7 bases of the junction left unmatched. The germline CDR1 and CDR2 sequences are SGHRS and YFSETQ. The CDR3 is 15 residues long. CDR3 region: CASSPDRGSNNEQFF. The CDR3, as DNA: TGCGCCAGCAGCCCAGACAGGGGGTCGAACAATGAGCAGTTCTTC.

The rearrangement joins TRBV28 to TRBJ2-1; D is possibly TRBD1 or TRBD2 (6 bases each). V was shortened by 5 bases and J by 8 bases, with 19 bases between the two germline ends. Germline assignment: CDR1 MDHEN and CDR2 SYDVKM. The CDR3 is 15 amino acids. CDR3 residues: CASSTRASGADEQFF. CDR3 coding DNA: TGTGCCAGCAGTACTCGGGCTTCGGGGGCCGATGAGCAGTTCTTC.

The chain links TRBV7-3 to TRBJ1-6; D is perhaps TRBD1 (6 bases). Between the trimmed V and J ends, which lost 1 base and 7 bases, there was a span of 11 bases. CDR3 length: 15 residues. CDR1 is SGHTA, CDR2 FQGTGA, per germline. CDR3 bases: TGTGCCAGCAGCTTAAAGGGGGGATGGAATTCACCCCTCCACTTT. This codes for CASSLKGGWNSPLHF.

This chain joins TRBV14 and TRBJ2-3, with 8 bases aligning to TRBD2. Germline V gives CDR1 SGHDN, CDR2 FVKESK. The CDR3 contains 16 residues. V shed 2 bases and J 5 bases; nucleotides not matched to a gene: 9. DNA for the CDR3: TGTGCCAGCAGCCAATTCGGGACTAGACTGAAAGATACGCAGTATTTT. This translates into CASSQFGTRLKDTQYF.

The CDR3 sequence is CSARGQGSPRHEQYF. The CDR3 bases are TGCAGTGCTAGGGGCCAGGGGAGTCCCCGGCACGAGCAGTACTTC. The chain is built from TRBV20-1 and TRBJ2-7; D possibly corresponds to TRBD1 (6 bases). Trimming shortened V by 3 bases and J by 5 bases, and 20 bases separated the two germline ends. The CDR3 has 15 amino acids. Germline V CDR1 and CDR2: DFQATT, SNEGSKA (reference sequence).

Only a few counts were recorded for this clonotype. The chain carries TRBV11-2 and TRBJ2-3, with D tentatively TRBD2 (5 bases). Between the trimmed V and J ends, which lost 0 bases and 6 bases, there was a span of 19 bases. Germline CDR1 is SGHAT and CDR2 is FQNNGV. This CDR3 is 17 amino acids long. Here the CDR3 reads CASSLDLGGRGLDTQYF. The CDR3 region has the DNA TGTGCCAGCAGCTTAGATCTGGGTGGGAGAGGATTGGATACGCAGTATTTT.

The V gene is TRBV6-5, the J gene TRBJ1-4; 9 nucleotides line up with TRBD1. Germline V gene sequence: CDR1 MNHEY, CDR2 SVGAGI. CDR3 size: 15 residues. J was trimmed by 7 bases and V by 0 bases; bases with no gene match: 3. The CDR3 protein is CASSYSGQGGEKLFF. The CDR3 DNA reads as TGTGCCAGCAGTTACTCGGGACAGGGTGGTGAAAAACTGTTTTTT.

The V call is TRBV7-3, the J call TRBJ2-2; 8 bases are a match to TRBD1. V was clipped by 5 bases and J by 2 bases; unmatched bases: 4. Germline V gene lookup returns CDR1 SGHTA and CDR2 FQGTGA. The CDR3 is 15 residues long. The CDR3 loop is CASSRTGPNTGELFF. CDR3 sequence (DNA): TGTGCCAGCAGCAGGACAGGGCCAAACACCGGGGAGCTGTTTTTT.

J is TRBJ2-3 and V is TRBV7-8; tentatively, D is TRBD1 (6 bases). The CDR3 is made up of 13 amino acids. The V and J ends lost 5 bases and 5 bases respectively, with 11 bases between them. Germline CDR1 and CDR2: SGHVS and FQNEAQ. In DNA, the CDR3 is TGTGCCAGCAGCGCTGGGACACAAGATACGCAGTATTTT. Its translation: CASSAGTQDTQYF.

The chain uses TRBV6-2 or TRBV6-3 and TRBJ2-1; weak D call: TRBD1 (8 bases). The CDR3 covers 14 residues. Trimming took off 6 bases at V and 13 bases at J, with 22 bases between the two ends. Germline CDR1 reads MNHEY; CDR2 reads SVGEGT. The CDR3 DNA is TGTGCCAGCAGACCCCGGACAGGGCGGGAGACCCAGTTCTTC. Its protein is CASRPRTGRETQFF.

This clonotype was counted many times. V is TRBV5-1 and J is TRBJ2-3; unclear D gene. CDR3 length: 14 residues. Trimming removed 0 bases from V and 1 base from J, with 6 bases in between. CDR1 and CDR2 from the germline V gene are SGHRS and YFSETQ. CDR3 in amino acids: CASSLELGTDTQYF. DNA of the CDR3: TGCGCCAGCAGCTTGGAGCTGGGCACAGATACGCAGTATTTT.